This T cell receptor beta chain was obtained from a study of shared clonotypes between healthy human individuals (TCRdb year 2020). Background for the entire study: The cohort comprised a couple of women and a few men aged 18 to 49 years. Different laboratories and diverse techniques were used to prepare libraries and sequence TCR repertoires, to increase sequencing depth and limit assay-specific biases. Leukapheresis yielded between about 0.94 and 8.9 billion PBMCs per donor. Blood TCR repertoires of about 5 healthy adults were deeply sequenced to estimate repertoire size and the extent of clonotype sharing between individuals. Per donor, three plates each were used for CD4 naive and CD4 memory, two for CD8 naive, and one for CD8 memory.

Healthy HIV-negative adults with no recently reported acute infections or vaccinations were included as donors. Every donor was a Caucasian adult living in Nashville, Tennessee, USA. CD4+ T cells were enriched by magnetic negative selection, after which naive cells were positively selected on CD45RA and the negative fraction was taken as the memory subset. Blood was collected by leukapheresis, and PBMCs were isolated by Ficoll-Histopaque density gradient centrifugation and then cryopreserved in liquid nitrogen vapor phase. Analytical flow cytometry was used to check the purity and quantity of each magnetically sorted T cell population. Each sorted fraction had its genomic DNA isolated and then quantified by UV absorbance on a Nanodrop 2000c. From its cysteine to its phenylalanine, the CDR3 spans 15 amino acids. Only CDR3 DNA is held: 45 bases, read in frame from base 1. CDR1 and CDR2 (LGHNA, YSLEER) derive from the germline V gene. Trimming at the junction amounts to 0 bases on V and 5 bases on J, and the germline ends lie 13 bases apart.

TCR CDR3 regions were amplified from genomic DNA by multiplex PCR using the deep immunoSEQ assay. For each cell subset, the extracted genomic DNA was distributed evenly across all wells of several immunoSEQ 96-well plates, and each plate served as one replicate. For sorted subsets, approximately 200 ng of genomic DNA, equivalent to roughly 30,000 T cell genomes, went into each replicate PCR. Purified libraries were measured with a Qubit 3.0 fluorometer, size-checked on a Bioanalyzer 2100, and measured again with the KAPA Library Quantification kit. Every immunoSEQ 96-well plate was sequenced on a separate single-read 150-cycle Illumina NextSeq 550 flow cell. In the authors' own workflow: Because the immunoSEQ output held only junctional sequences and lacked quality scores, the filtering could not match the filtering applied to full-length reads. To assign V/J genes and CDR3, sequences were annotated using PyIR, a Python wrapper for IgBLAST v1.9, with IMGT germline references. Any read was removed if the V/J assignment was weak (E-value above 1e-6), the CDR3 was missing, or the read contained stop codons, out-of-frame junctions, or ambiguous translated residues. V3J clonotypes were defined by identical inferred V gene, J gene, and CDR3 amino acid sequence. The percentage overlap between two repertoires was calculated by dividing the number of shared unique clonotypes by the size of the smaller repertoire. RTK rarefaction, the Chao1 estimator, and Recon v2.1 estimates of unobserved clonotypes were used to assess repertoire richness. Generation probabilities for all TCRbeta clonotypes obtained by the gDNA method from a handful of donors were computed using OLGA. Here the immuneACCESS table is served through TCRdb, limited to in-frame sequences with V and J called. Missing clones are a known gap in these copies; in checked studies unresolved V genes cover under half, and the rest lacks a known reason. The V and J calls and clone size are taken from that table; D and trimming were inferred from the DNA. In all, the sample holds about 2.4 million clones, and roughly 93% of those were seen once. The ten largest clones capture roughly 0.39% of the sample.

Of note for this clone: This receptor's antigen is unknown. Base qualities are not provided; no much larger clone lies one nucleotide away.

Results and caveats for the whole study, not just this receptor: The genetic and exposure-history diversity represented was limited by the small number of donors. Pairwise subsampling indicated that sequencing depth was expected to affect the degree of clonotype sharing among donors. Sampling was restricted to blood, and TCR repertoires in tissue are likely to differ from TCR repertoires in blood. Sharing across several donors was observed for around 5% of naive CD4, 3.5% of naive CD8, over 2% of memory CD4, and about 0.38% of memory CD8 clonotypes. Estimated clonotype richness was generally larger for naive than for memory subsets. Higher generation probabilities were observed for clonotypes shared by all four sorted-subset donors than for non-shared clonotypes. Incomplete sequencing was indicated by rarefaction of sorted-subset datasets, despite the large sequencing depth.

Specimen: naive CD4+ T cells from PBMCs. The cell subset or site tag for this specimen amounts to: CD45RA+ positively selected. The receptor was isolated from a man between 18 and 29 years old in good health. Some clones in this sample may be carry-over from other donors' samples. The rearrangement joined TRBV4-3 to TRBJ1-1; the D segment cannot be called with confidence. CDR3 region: CASSQDPTKGTEAFF. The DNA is TGCGCCAGCAGCCAAGACCCGACAAAGGGTACTGAAGCTTTCTTT.